Listed here is a single TCR beta chain. Its antigen remains unknown. Trimming pared 7 bases from V and 1 base from J, leaving 7 bases between. The CDR3 runs to 12 residues. Germline loops: CDR1 DFQATT, CDR2 SNEGSKA (reference sequence). Libraries of TCR beta came from iRepertoire HTBI primers plus Arm-PCR of CDR3 regions. TCRdb ran MiXCR on the multiplex PCR reads and lists one entry per CDR3 protein. The table lists hundreds of thousands of distinct CDR3 sequences, about 30% of them singletons. The sample is drawn from a study of regulatory T cells in long-lasting Graves disease. Study findings and constraints: TRBV28 was favored in persistent disease, as were TRBJ1-2 and TRBJ2-5. TCR diversity was lower in persistent Graves' patients than in newly diagnosed ones.

The time point is: persistent/refractory GD, antithyroid drugs over 5 years with positive TRAb. The TCR library was made from RNA that had been extracted from PBMCs in TRIzol. Patients were from an endocrinology department in Xi'an, China. Material: peripheral blood mononuclear cells (PBMCs), obtained when the disease was refractory, from a patient treated with antithyroid drugs. The chain employs TRBV20-1 and TRBJ2-2; D is unresolved. The receptor was isolated from a female donor with Graves disease. CDR3 in amino acids: CSGHGNTGELFF. CDR3 nucleotides: TGCAGTGGACACGGGAACACCGGGGAGCTGTTTTTT.